The source of this TCR beta chain is a study of immune evolution from preneoplasia to lung adenocarcinoma. Nucleic acids came from premalignant or tumor cells enriched by macro-dissection. The data were produced by immunoSEQ multiplex PCR, yet TCRdb's version contains in-frame clones alone and is incomplete. The sample has about 3,500 clones, 60% to 75% seen once. The CDR3 has 13 residues. Trimming took off 3 bases at V and 8 bases at J, with 13 bases between the two ends. Germline V gene data show CDR1 as MDHEN and CDR2 as SYDVKM. The receptor's source is a person aged 55-79 years with lung adenocarcinoma. The chain recombines TRBV28 with TRBJ2-5; the D call may be TRBD1 or TRBD2 (5 bases each). The sample consisted of FFPE minimally invasive lung adenocarcinoma tissue. DNA for the CDR3: TGTGCCAGCAGTTTGGGACCCCTGGGAACCCAGTACTTC. Its translation is CASSLGPLGTQYF.